The 26 T cell receptor beta chains below all came from one sample that was sequenced in a study of long-term antiretroviral therapy in people with HIV. It was version v3.0 of the immunoSEQ assay that was run at survey level. Sequenced by immunoSEQ multiplex PCR; TCRdb stores in-frame clones only, minus some. Here the sample spans 40,000 or so clones, roughly four fifths being singletons. Specimen: unsorted PBMCs, collected 1 year after starting antiretroviral therapy. Every receptor here comes from a man between 18 and 29 years old with HIV.

This clone was found a few times. The J gene is TRBJ1-5, the V gene TRBV10-3; 8 nucleotides agree with TRBD1. V gave up 3 bases and J gave up 7 bases; unmatched junction bases: 2. In germline, CDR1 is ENHRY, CDR2 SYGVKD. This CDR3 is built from 13 residues. For the CDR3, the DNA is TGTGCCATCAGTGACAGGGGGCAGCAGCCCCAGCATTTT. It yields the protein CAISDRGQQPQHF.

The chain uses TRBV6-5 and TRBJ2-7; 8 bases are a match to TRBD1. Looked up from germline, CDR1 is MNHEY and CDR2 is SVGAGI. Trimming took 6 bases from V and 0 from J; bases not matched to a gene: 7. The CDR3 is made up of 15 amino acids. The CDR3 sequence: CASSPGTGGSYEQYF. Here the CDR3 DNA reads TGTGCCAGCAGCCCCGGGACAGGCGGCTCCTACGAGCAGTACTTC.

The CDR3 loop reads CASSPLGETQYF. Written as DNA, the CDR3 is TGTGCCAGCAGTCCTCTAGGGGAGACCCAGTACTTC. The V call is TRBV5-6, the J call TRBJ2-5; no clear D gene. The CDR3 sequence is 12 residues long. Germline V gene lookup returns CDR1 SGHDT and CDR2 YYEEEE. V was clipped by 5 bases and J by 5 bases, with 10 bases between them. Complete variable domain (other parts from reference TRBV5-6 and TRBJ2-5): DAGVTQSPTHLIKTRGQQVTLRCSPKSGHDTVSWYQQALGQGPQFIFQYYEEEERQRGNFPDRFSGHQFPNYSSELNVNALLLGDSALYLCASSPLGETQYFGPGTRLLVL.

The V and J genes are TRBV5-4 and TRBJ2-7; 9 bases fit TRBD1. The CDR3 is made up of 14 amino acids. V dropped 4 bases and J dropped 2; count of bases not matched to a gene: 4. Per the germline V gene, CDR1 is SGHNT and CDR2 is YYREEE (reference sequence). CDR3 nucleotide sequence: TGTGCCAGCAGCCCGGGGACAGGGACCTACGAGCAGTACTTC. It is translated as CASSPGTGTYEQYF.

The chain has TRBV27 and TRBJ2-2; D gene ambiguous. Deletions cut 5 bases from V and 13 bases from J, with 11 bases between. Germline loops: CDR1 MNHEY, CDR2 SMNVEV (reference sequence). This CDR3 has 11 amino acids. DNA for the CDR3: TGTGCCAGCAGTACGGGCTCGGGGCTGTTTTTT. It encodes CASSTGSGLFF.

This chain joins TRBV27 and TRBJ1-2, with D unresolved. V lost 5 bases to trimming and J lost 0 bases, with 16 bases between them. CDR1 and CDR2 from the germline V gene are MNHEY and SMNVEV (reference sequence). The CDR3 runs to 16 residues. The DNA of the CDR3 is TGTGCCAGCAGTCCCTCCAAGGGTCCGGCTAACTATGGCTACACCTTC. Protein product: CASSPSKGPANYGYTF.

CDR3 DNA: TGTGCCAGCAGCGTAGATTGGACAGGGACAGATACGCAGTATTTT. This sequence encodes CASSVDWTGTDTQYF. The chain links TRBV9 to TRBJ2-3, with 8 bases fitting TRBD1. Germline CDR1 reads SGDLS; CDR2 reads YYNGEE. This CDR3 is 15 amino acids long. V dropped 0 bases and J dropped 3; count of bases not matched to a gene: 3.

This clone is a singleton in its sample. The chain combines TRBV10-1 with TRBJ1-2; D is undetermined. Trimming stripped 0 bases from V and 6 bases from J, with 23 bases between. Germline loops: CDR1 WNHNN, CDR2 SYGVQD (reference sequence). The CDR3 has 18 amino acids. In nucleotides, the CDR3 is TGCGCCAGCAGTGAGTCTAGGACGGGGAGAGTGGCCTTTGATGGCTACACCTTC. Protein: CASSESRTGRVAFDGYTF.

J is TRBJ2-7 and V is TRBV15; possibly TRBD1 for D (6 bases). Trimming left V 0 bases short and J 0 bases short, with 12 bases between. The CDR3 sequence is 16 residues long. Germline V gene data show CDR1 as LNHNV and CDR2 as YYDKDF (reference sequence). CDR3 amino acids: CATSRDRQDRSYEQYF. The CDR3 region has the DNA TGTGCCACCAGCAGAGATCGACAGGATCGCTCCTACGAGCAGTACTTC.

The chain uses TRBV6-4 and TRBJ1-1, with TRBD1 as a possible D gene (5 bases). Germline V gives CDR1 MRHNA, CDR2 SNTAGT. Trimming stripped 0 bases from V and 6 bases from J, with 17 bases between. The CDR3 contains 16 residues. CDR3 loop: CASSDSIWQGRAEAFF. The CDR3 DNA is TGTGCCAGCAGTGACTCGATATGGCAGGGAAGGGCTGAAGCTTTCTTT.

V is TRBV7-6 and J is TRBJ2-1, with 8 nucleotides matching TRBD2. Per the germline V gene, CDR1 is SGHVS and CDR2 is FNYEAQ. The CDR3 is made up of 17 amino acids. V lost 1 base, J lost 0 bases, and 5 bases stayed unmatched. The CDR3 DNA reads as TGTGCCAGCAGCTTAGAACCGGGAGGGAGCTCCTACAATGAGCAGTTCTTC. Its protein product is CASSLEPGGSSYNEQFF.

This chain links TRBV6-5 with TRBJ1-5, with a weak D call TRBD1 (6 bases). V was pared by 5 bases and J by 2 bases, with 7 bases between. The CDR3 covers 13 residues. Germline CDR1 MNHEY, CDR2 SVGAGI. In nucleotides, the CDR3 is TGTGCCAGCAGTCGACAGGGCAATCAGCCCCAGCATTTT. This codes for CASSRQGNQPQHF.

J is TRBJ2-2 and V is TRBV6-1, with D perhaps assigned TRBD1 or TRBD2 (5 bases each). In germline, CDR1 is MNHNS, CDR2 SASEGT. The CDR3 extends over 15 amino acids. The V end lost 5 bases, the J end lost 4 bases, and 14 bases lay between the germline ends. CDR3 protein: CASSQGRGATGELFF. CDR3 DNA: TGTGCCAGCAGTCAGGGACGAGGGGCCACCGGGGAGCTGTTTTTT.

This chain joins TRBV5-1 and TRBJ1-4; D unclear. Per the germline V gene, CDR1 is SGHRS and CDR2 is YFSETQ. This CDR3 has 16 residues. With 1 base removed from V and 5 bases from J, the gap between germline ends came to 15 bases. The CDR3 coding sequence is TGCGCCAGCAGCTTGCCGAAGGGCGCTGGAAATGAAAAACTGTTTTTT. Its protein product is CASSLPKGAGNEKLFF.

The chain joins TRBV28 to TRBJ2-7; D tentatively reads TRBD1 or TRBD2 (5 bases each). The length of the CDR3 is 14 residues. Per germline, CDR1 MDHEN and CDR2 SYDVKM. V was shortened by 7 bases and J by 6 bases, with 19 bases between the two germline ends. The CDR3 DNA reads as TGTGCCAGCAACCCACAGGACTTCTTTTTCGAGCAGTACTTC. It encodes CASNPQDFFFEQYF.

The chain links TRBV19 to TRBJ2-7; D perhaps matches TRBD1 (6 bases). The germline V gene encodes CDR1 LNHDA and CDR2 SQIVND (reference sequence). The CDR3 extends over 12 amino acids. Deletions cut 3 bases from V and 6 bases from J, with 9 bases between. The CDR3 nucleotides are TGTGCCAGTAGTATCATCAGGGGCGAGCAGTACTTC. Protein sequence: CASSIIRGEQYF.

The chain couples TRBV28 to TRBJ1-5; TRBD1 matches 8 bases. Germline values: CDR1 MDHEN, CDR2 SYDVKM. The J segment lost 4 bases and the V segment lost 6 bases, leaving 11 bases of the junction unmatched. CDR3 length: 16 residues. CDR3 nucleotides: TGTGCCAGCAGCGACGGACAGGGAATGGGGAATCAGCCCCAGCATTTT. Amino acids: CASSDGQGMGNQPQHF.

The chain joins TRBV5-4 to TRBJ2-1; D is possibly TRBD2 (6 bases). This CDR3 contains 13 residues. V dropped 5 bases and J dropped 5 bases, with 11 bases sitting between them. In germline, CDR1 is SGHNT, CDR2 YYREEE (reference sequence). The CDR3 is CASSWRDDNEQFF. For the CDR3, the DNA is TGTGCCAGCAGTTGGCGGGACGACAATGAGCAGTTCTTC.

This clone occurred once. V is TRBV6-1 and J is TRBJ2-7; tentative D call: TRBD2 (6 bases). Between the trimmed V and J ends, which lost 3 bases and 5 bases, there was a span of 17 bases. The CDR3 runs 15 residues. CDR1 and CDR2 (germline): MNHNS, SASEGT. CDR3 sequence reads: CASSEAGRLYNEQYF. The CDR3 nucleotides are TGTGCCAGCAGTGAGGCGGGGAGGCTCTACAACGAGCAGTACTTC.

This chain joins TRBV29-1 and TRBJ1-1, with a possible D match to TRBD1 (5 bases). V lost 6 bases to trimming and J lost 6 bases, with 11 bases between them. The CDR3 sequence is 11 residues long. Germline assignment: CDR1 SQVTM and CDR2 ANQGSEA. The CDR3 region has the DNA TGCAGCGTCACTAGGGGACCTGAAGCTTTCTTT. Translation gives CSVTRGPEAFF.

The V gene is TRBV11-2, the J gene TRBJ2-5; no clear D. The CDR3 runs 11 residues. The V gene's germline CDR1 is SGHAT and CDR2 FQNNGV. Trimming left V 5 bases short and J 5 bases short, with 6 bases between. The CDR3 DNA reads TGTGCCAGCAGCCCCCGGGAGACCCAGTACTTC. Amino acid sequence: CASSPRETQYF. Full variable domain (outside the CDR3, taken from reference TRBV11-2 and TRBJ2-5): EAGVAQSPRYKIIEKRQSVAFWCNPISGHATLYWYQQILGQGPKLLIQFQNNGVVDDSQLPKDRFSAERLKGVDSTLKIQPAKLEDSAVYLCASSPRETQYFGPGTRLLVL.

The chain couples TRBV19 to TRBJ2-7; D remains ambiguous. V was trimmed by 6 bases and J by 1 base, leaving 10 bases between them. Germline-derived CDR1 and CDR2 are LNHDA and SQIVND (reference sequence). CDR3 length equals 13 residues. Here the CDR3 DNA reads TGTGCCAGTAGGTCGGAGTTATCCTACGAGCAGTACTTC. Translating it yields CASRSELSYEQYF.

V is TRBV4-2 and J is TRBJ2-1; a weak D match, TRBD2 (5 bases). Germline-derived CDR1 and CDR2 are LGHNA and YNFKEQ. The CDR3 is 17 amino acids. V was shortened by 1 base and J by 0 bases, with 13 bases between the two germline ends. The CDR3 loop reads CASSQGNPAASYNEQFF. The CDR3 DNA reads TGTGCCAGCAGCCAAGGAAACCCAGCGGCCTCCTACAATGAGCAGTTCTTC.

J is TRBJ1-4 and V is TRBV7-2; D possibly corresponds to TRBD1 (6 bases). Germline lookup yields CDR1 SGHTA and CDR2 FQGNSA. V was pared by 6 bases and J by 8 bases, with 19 bases between. The CDR3 runs 15 residues. The CDR3 bases are TGTGCCAGCAGTCCCGGCCAGGGGAAGGGAGAAAAACTGTTTTTT. It specifies CASSPGQGKGEKLFF.

The V and J genes are TRBV11-2 and TRBJ2-5; unclear D gene. V lost 5 bases to trimming and J lost 3 bases, with 16 bases between them. Germline CDR1 is SGHAT and CDR2 is FQNNGV. The CDR3 spans 15 residues. The chain's CDR3 is CASSLVSLNKETQYF. CDR3 sequence (DNA): TGTGCCAGCAGCCTTGTATCCCTTAACAAAGAGACCCAGTACTTC.

The gene calls are TRBV28 and TRBJ2-7, with 8 bases fitting TRBD1. Germline V gene lookup returns CDR1 MDHEN and CDR2 SYDVKM. With V trimmed by 6 bases and J by 2 bases, 6 bases remained unmatched. The CDR3 covers 14 residues. In DNA form, the CDR3 reads TGTGCCAGCAGCCCGCCAGGGGGCCCCTACGAGCAGTACTTC. Translating it yields CASSPPGGPYEQYF.